One sample yielded the 2 T cell receptor beta chains listed below, sequenced in a study of blood T cell repertoires in COVID-19. Only in-frame clones appear in the TCRdb table, and some are missing; sequencing was by immunoSEQ multiplex PCR. The table shows about 500,000 clones, with 87% occurring only once. Sequences were obtained from PBMCs or T cells enriched from blood (not recorded which). These receptors all stem from a woman between 18 and 30 years old who had recovered from COVID-19.

The genes are TRBV7-6 and TRBJ2-1; 10 nucleotides align to TRBD2. Germline CDR1 and CDR2: SGHVS and FNYEAQ. The ends lost 5 bases at V and 4 bases at J; junction bases unmatched: 8. The CDR3 is made up of 16 amino acids. In DNA, the CDR3 is TGTGCCAGCAGCCCAGCGGGGGGGTTGAGTTACAATGAGCAGTTCTTC. Its protein is CASSPAGGLSYNEQFF.

The V gene is TRBV3-1 (or the pseudogene TRBV3-2), the J gene TRBJ2-5; D ambiguous. Trimming pared 1 base from V and 4 bases from J, leaving 10 bases between. The CDR3 has 14 amino acids. The germline CDR1 and CDR2 sequences are LGHDT and YNNKEL (reference sequence). CDR3 bases: TGTGCCAGCAGCCAAGGCCTAGGCCCAGAGACCCAGTACTTC. Residues: CASSQGLGPETQYF.